This T cell receptor beta chain was identified in a study of T cell responses to AZD1222 COVID-19 vaccine. Study-level points and caveats: Spike-specific TCR depth and breadth grew after two AZD1222 doses. The donor group comprised mostly white British people and more females; the analysis possibly underestimated clonal diversity. Only five or six AZD1222 recipients were seropositive at baseline.

Sequencing was performed with immunoSEQ multiplex PCR; in TCRdb, only in-frame clones are kept and a portion is missing. The sample includes tens of thousands of clones, approximately 86% of them seen just once. A note on this clone: The target antigen is unknown.

V was clipped by 3 bases and J by 6 bases, with 20 bases between them. From germline, CDR1 is KGHDR and CDR2 SFDVKD. The CDR3 contains 17 residues. This sequence joins TRBV24-1 and TRBJ2-1; possible D gene TRBD1, 6 bases. The source was peripheral blood, collected on day 0 of AZD1222 vaccination. The receptor comes from an adult in good health. Here the CDR3 DNA reads TGTGCCACCAGTGATCCCCAGGGACAAATTACACCCAATGAGCAGTTCTTC. Translation: CATSDPQGQITPNEQFF.